This TCR beta chain is from a study of post-analysis software for immune sequencing data. Across the whole study: Relapsing-remitting, secondary progressive and progressive-relapsing forms made up the multiple sclerosis disease courses.

Unique-molecular-identifier-tagged TCR beta cDNA libraries were used. TCRdb used MiXCR to reprocess the PCR reads, holding one entry per CDR3 protein. In the table there are 600,000 to 750,000 distinct CDR3 sequences, approximately 59% of which are singletons. Details on this clonotype: What it recognizes is unknown.

Study results and caveats: With TRBV5-6, TRBV5-1 and TRBV20-1 included, five TRBV segments were more frequent in patients than in controls. For normalized Chao1 diversity, multiple sclerosis patients scored significantly lower than controls did.

CDR3 size: 14 residues. Germline lookup yields CDR1 MNHEY and CDR2 SVGAGI. Trimming removed 5 bases from V and 5 bases from J, with 15 bases in between. The sequence derives from a girl aged 2-10 years with multiple sclerosis. The chain is built from TRBV6-5 and TRBJ2-5; the D gene is possibly TRBD1 (6 bases). The specimen sequenced was blood. CDR3 sequence (DNA): TGTGCCAGCAGTAGGGCAGGGGAGATGGAGACCCAGTACTTC. Translated: CASSRAGEMETQYF.